There are many counts of the clone carrying this T cell receptor beta chain. Its antigen is as yet unknown. CDR1 DFQATT and CDR2 SNEGSKA come from the germline V gene (reference sequence). This CDR3 has 14 amino acids. Trimming at V came to 6 bases and at J to 3 bases, leaving 8 bases not matched to a gene. These data are taken from a study of CD8+CD57+ T cells in acquired aplastic anemia. Study-wide results and caveats: Patients had roughly 29 CD8+ CDR3 sequences in common with controls (the shared set).

Investigators profiled TCR beta VDJ and CDR3 from genomic DNA template. TCRdb ran MiXCR on the reads and lists one entry per CDR3 protein. This sample yields some 200,000 distinct CDR3 sequences, of which roughly 35% are seen a single time; 0.95% to 1.3% belongs to the top ten. The chain has TRBV20-1 and TRBJ1-1, with 9 positions matching TRBD1. This sequence originates from a human donor in good health, serving as a control. The source material was sorted CD4+, CD8+, or CD8+CD57+ T cells (not recorded which) from PBMCs. DNA of the CDR3: TGCAGTGCGAACGGACAGGGGAGTGACACTGAAGCTTTCTTT. This translates into CSANGQGSDTEAFF.